Sequencing of this TCR beta chain was carried out in a study of shared clonotypes between healthy human individuals. TCRdb's copy holds only in-frame clones and misses some; the assay was immunoSEQ multiplex PCR. This table holds more than 400,000 clones, approximately 78% found once. Of note for this clone: Its specificity is not known.

CDR3 length equals 16 residues. The ends lost 5 bases at V and 8 bases at J; junction bases unmatched: 10. Germline V gene sequence: CDR1 LNHDA, CDR2 SQIVND (reference sequence). Study conclusions and caveats: Represented diversity, genetic and exposure-history alike, was limited by few donors.

The sequenced sample consisted of PBMCs. The clonotype comes from a woman in her thirties or forties in good health. Some clones in this sample may be carry-over from other donors' samples. The rearrangement uses TRBV19 and TRBJ1-4, with 11 bases aligning to TRBD1. The CDR3 DNA reads TGTGCCAGTAGTCCTGGACAGGGGGCGCCGATAGAAAAACTGTTTTTT. Translation: CASSPGQGAPIEKLFF.